Detailed here is one T cell receptor (beta chain). Germline CDR1 and CDR2: SNHLY and FYNNEI. The V and J ends lost 5 bases and 2 bases respectively, with 9 bases between them. The CDR3 runs 13 residues. This specimen belongs to a study of blood T cell repertoires in COVID-19. Study background: Specimens from acute and convalescent COVID-19 originated in the United States, Italy and Spain. PBMCs, B-cell-depleted T cells, or T cells were the source of the cDNA or gDNA that made up the material.

The assay was immunoSEQ multiplex PCR, and TCRdb's table has in-frame clones only and misses some. This sample yields 250,000 to 300,000 clones, of which about 89% are seen a single time; under 15% belongs to the top ten. This chain joins TRBV2 and TRBJ1-2; D is ambiguous. The TCR originated in a woman in her sixties with acute or convalescent COVID-19. Material for sequencing was peripheral blood. The CDR3 bases are TGTGCCAGCAGTCTGGCGGGGAACTATGGCTACACCTTC. This encodes CASSLAGNYGYTF.